Below, 32 T cell receptor beta chains from the same sample are listed, as sequenced in a study of identifying expanded T cells in peripheral blood. Only in-frame clones appear in the TCRdb table, and some are missing; sequencing was by immunoSEQ multiplex PCR. Here the sample spans over 70,000 clones, around 89% being singletons. Source material: blood. The receptors come from a person between 18 and 75 years old in good health.

This chain joins TRBV5-4 and TRBJ2-1; a possible D gene is TRBD2 (5 bases). Germline lookup yields CDR1 SGHNT and CDR2 YYREEE (reference sequence). V was clipped by 4 bases and J by 8 bases, with 7 bases between them. CDR3 length: 11 residues. The CDR3 reads CASSVRDEQFF. The CDR3 bases are TGTGCCAGCAGCGTGAGGGATGAGCAGTTCTTC. Full variable domain (outside the CDR3, taken from reference TRBV5-4 and TRBJ2-1): ETGVTQSPTHLIKTRGQQVTLRCSSQSGHNTVSWYQQALGQGPQFIFQYYREEENGRGNFPPRFSGLQFPNYSSELNVNALELDDSALYLCASSVRDEQFFGPGTRLTVL.

V gene TRBV4-2 combines with J gene TRBJ1-1; tentative D call: TRBD1 (5 bases). The germline V and J ends were trimmed by 1 base and 4 bases, with 10 bases remaining between them. The V gene's germline CDR1 is LGHNA and CDR2 YNFKEQ. This CDR3 spans 14 amino acids. CDR3 coding DNA: TGTGCCAGCAGCCAAGCGGGGGTGGGCACTGAAGCTTTCTTT. The encoded protein is CASSQAGVGTEAFF.

Many counts were recorded for this clone. CDR3 in amino acids: CAVGRGPNTEAFF. For the CDR3, the DNA is TGTGCGGTCGGGCGGGGCCCGAACACTGAAGCTTTCTTT. The chain employs TRBV7-2 and TRBJ1-1; possible D gene TRBD1, 5 bases. Germline-derived CDR1 and CDR2 are SGHTA and FQGNSA. CDR3 length: 13 residues.

This clone was recorded a few times. The chain joins TRBV7-6 to TRBJ2-7; possibly TRBD2 for D (7 bases). V lost 0 bases and J lost 6, with 21 bases in between. Germline CDR1 is SGHVS and CDR2 is FNYEAQ. The CDR3 totals 17 residues. This CDR3 is CASSLAWGGAGLSEQYF. The CDR3 DNA reads as TGTGCCAGCAGCTTAGCCTGGGGGGGGGCCGGATTAAGCGAGCAGTACTTC. Looking up the rest from reference TRBV7-6 and TRBJ2-7 gives the full variable domain: GAGVSQSPRYKVTKRGQDVALRCDPISGHVSLYWYRQALGQGPEFLTYFNYEAQQDKSGLPNDRFSAERPEGSISTLTIQRTEQRDSAMYRCASSLAWGGAGLSEQYFGPGTRLTVT.

The rearrangement links TRBV7-6 to TRBJ1-1; perhaps TRBD1 as D (5 bases). The CDR3 contains 14 residues. Germline values: CDR1 SGHVS, CDR2 FNYEAQ. V lost 5 bases to trimming and J lost 7 bases, with 17 bases between them. CDR3 coding DNA: TGTGCCAGCAGCCCCGGGACCTTGAGCGGTGAAGCTTTCTTT. This codes for CASSPGTLSGEAFF.

V gene TRBV4-1 combines with J gene TRBJ1-4; TRBD1 is a possible D gene (6 bases). The V end lost 0 bases, the J end lost 7 bases, and 12 bases lay between the germline ends. The CDR3 totals 15 residues. From germline, CDR1 is MGHRA and CDR2 YSYEKL. The CDR3 loop is CASSQEVQGVEKLFF. The CDR3 DNA follows: TGCGCCAGCAGCCAAGAAGTACAGGGCGTTGAAAAACTGTTTTTT.

The count of this clone is one. The rearrangement links TRBV5-1 to TRBJ2-3; 11 bases are shared with TRBD2. V shed 0 bases and J 3 bases; nucleotides not matched to a gene: 3. The CDR3 is made up of 16 amino acids. Germline V CDR1 and CDR2: SGHRS, YFSETQ. The chain's CDR3 is CASSLGLAGGTDTQYF. The DNA of the CDR3 is TGCGCCAGCAGCTTGGGGCTAGCGGGGGGAACAGATACGCAGTATTTT.

This chain uses TRBV9 with TRBJ1-3, with D possibly being TRBD1 (5 bases). Germline V gene sequence: CDR1 SGDLS, CDR2 YYNGEE. The CDR3 has 14 residues. V shed 3 bases and J shed 4 bases, with 11 bases lying between them. The CDR3 loop reads CASSGPQGGNTIYF. CDR3 sequence (DNA): TGTGCCAGCAGCGGGCCGCAGGGAGGAAACACCATATATTTT.

J is TRBJ1-6 and V is TRBV6-6, with 10 positions matching TRBD1. Germline assignment: CDR1 MNHNY and CDR2 SVGAGI (reference sequence). This CDR3 spans 16 amino acids. The ends lost 0 bases at V and 7 bases at J; junction bases unmatched: 3. The CDR3 DNA follows: TGTGCCAGCAGTTACTCCGGGACAGGGGAAAATTCACCCCTCCACTTT. This encodes CASSYSGTGENSPLHF.

This CDR3 is CASSIASDRDPYSNQPQHF. CDR3 nucleotide sequence: TGTGCCAGTAGTATAGCCTCGGACAGGGACCCCTATAGCAATCAGCCCCAGCATTTT. This chain links TRBV19 with TRBJ1-5; 8 bases map to TRBD1. CDR1 is LNHDA and CDR2 is SQIVND in the germline V gene (reference sequence). The CDR3 consists of 19 residues. Trimming at V came to 1 base and at J to 0 bases, leaving 11 bases not matched to a gene. Complete variable domain (other parts from reference TRBV19 and TRBJ1-5): DGGITQSPKYLFRKEGQNVTLSCEQNLNHDAMYWYRQDPGQGLRLIYYSQIVNDFQKGDIAEGYSVSREKKESFPLTVTSAQKNPTAFYLCASSIASDRDPYSNQPQHFGDGTRLSIL.

The J gene is TRBJ1-1, the V gene TRBV4-3; 12 nucleotides line up with TRBD1. The junction had 11 bases not matched to a gene; V was cut back by 3 bases and J by 0 bases. In germline, CDR1 is LGHNA, CDR2 YSLEER. CDR3 size: 19 residues. This CDR3 is CASSQGPGTGGSMNTEAFF. In DNA form, the CDR3 reads TGCGCCAGCAGCCAGGGTCCCGGGACAGGGGGCAGCATGAACACTGAAGCTTTCTTT.

The chain carries TRBV13 and TRBJ2-7; D not resolved. Trimming removed 0 bases at V and 2 bases at J, with 8 bases between. The CDR3 sequence is 14 residues long. Germline CDR1 PRHDT, CDR2 FYEKMQ (reference sequence). The CDR3 sequence is CASSLGSGTYEQYF. The CDR3 nucleotides are TGTGCCAGCAGCTTAGGGTCAGGAACCTACGAGCAGTACTTC.

This clone was observed a single time. The chain is built from TRBV28 and TRBJ1-2, with TRBD1 matching over 9 bases. This CDR3 comprises 14 residues. Germline CDR1 MDHEN, CDR2 SYDVKM. With 7 bases clipped from V and 6 bases from J, the junction kept 9 bases outside the gene matches. DNA of the CDR3: TGTGCCAGCACTACCCCGGACAGGGGTGATGGCTACACCTTC. Amino acids: CASTTPDRGDGYTF.

V usage is TRBV10-3 and J usage is TRBJ2-2, with 9 bases aligning to TRBD1. This CDR3 is built from 15 residues. From germline, CDR1 is ENHRY and CDR2 SYGVKD. The V segment lost 7 bases and the J segment 6 bases; nucleotides outside the gene matches: 9. The CDR3 DNA reads as TGTGCCATCACCCGGGACAGGGACGTGGCCGGGGAGCTGTTTTTT. It is translated as CAITRDRDVAGELFF.

The rearrangement joins TRBV6-5 to TRBJ2-7; D might be TRBD1 (5 bases). Looked up from germline, CDR1 is MNHEY and CDR2 is SVGAGI. Trimming shortened V by 5 bases and J by 2 bases, and 13 bases separated the two germline ends. The CDR3 contains 14 residues. The CDR3 nucleotides read TGTGCCAGCAGTGGCCCAACAGGTACCTACGAGCAGTACTTC. Protein sequence: CASSGPTGTYEQYF.

The CDR3 DNA follows: TGTGCCAGCAGCCACGGGGGGCAATGGGTTGATGAGCAGTTCTTC. Encoded protein: CASSHGGQWVDEQFF. The chain carries TRBV7-2 and TRBJ2-1; D may be TRBD2 (7 bases). The CDR3 totals 15 residues. Trimming pared 5 bases from V and 8 bases from J, leaving 19 bases between. Germline values: CDR1 SGHTA, CDR2 FQGNSA.

The rearrangement uses TRBV21-1 and TRBJ1-2; the DNA was not compared with TRBD1, the D call given in the table. TRBV21-1 represents a pseudogene. This CDR3 has 15 amino acids. CDR3 coding DNA: TGTGCCAGCAGCACCTCGACAGAGCTTGACTATGGCTACACCTTC. It specifies CASSTSTELDYGYTF.

This clone turned up a few times. This specimen includes other DNA sequences encoding the same CDR3. The chain is built from TRBV10-1 and TRBJ1-1; D uncertain. CDR3 length: 12 amino acids. The germline V gene has CDR1 WNHNN and CDR2 SYGVQD (reference sequence). The V and J ends lost 8 bases and 5 bases respectively, with 12 bases between them. This CDR3 reads CASSWDGTEAFF. CDR3 DNA: TGCGCCAGCTCGTGGGATGGTACTGAAGCTTTCTTT.

CDR3: CATSRDFAGTDTQYF. The CDR3 coding sequence is TGTGCCACCAGCAGAGATTTTGCAGGCACAGATACGCAGTATTTT. This sequence joins TRBV15 and TRBJ2-3, with unresolved D. The CDR3 contains 15 residues. Germline V CDR1 and CDR2: LNHNV, YYDKDF (reference sequence). The V and J ends lost 0 bases and 1 base respectively, with 8 bases between them.

This sequence joins TRBV6-5 and TRBJ2-1, with 10 nucleotides matching TRBD2. Trimming cost V 10 bases and J 9 bases; bases outside gene matches: 12. The CDR3 loop spans 14 amino acids. The germline CDR1 and CDR2 sequences are MNHEY and SVGAGI. The CDR3 coding sequence is TGTGCCACAAGTAGCGGGGGGCGGCGAAGTGAGCAGTTCTTC. Its translation: CATSSGGRRSEQFF.

V is TRBV7-8 and J is TRBJ1-5; no firm D call. Germline V CDR1 and CDR2: SGHVS, FQNEAQ. Trimming removed 1 base from V and 0 bases from J, with 19 bases in between. The length of the CDR3 is 19 residues. CDR3 sequence reads: CASSLEITGYRYSNQPQHF. In DNA form, the CDR3 reads TGTGCCAGCAGCTTAGAAATCACCGGGTACAGATATAGCAATCAGCCCCAGCATTTT.

This chain links TRBV7-2 with TRBJ2-3; TRBD2 is a possible D gene (6 bases). V was cut by 2 bases and J by 2 bases, with 11 bases left in between. Germline loops: CDR1 SGHTA, CDR2 FQGNSA. The CDR3 runs to 15 residues. This chain's CDR3 is CASSLNGGYTDTQYF. The CDR3, as DNA: TGTGCCAGCAGCTTAAACGGGGGATACACAGATACGCAGTATTTT. Drawing the rest from reference TRBV7-2 and TRBJ2-3, the complete variable domain is GAGVSQSPSNKVTEKGKDVELRCDPISGHTALYWYRQSLGQGLEFLIYFQGNSAPDKSGLPSDRFSAERTGGSVSTLTIQRTQQEDSAVYLCASSLNGGYTDTQYFGPGTRLTVL.

The chain couples TRBV5-8 to TRBJ1-5; D remains unclear. The CDR3 has 15 residues. V shed 2 bases and J shed 0 bases, with 9 bases lying between them. Germline V gives CDR1 SGHTS, CDR2 YDEGEE. The DNA of the CDR3 is TGTGCCAGCAGCTTTGGTTCCTATAGCAATCAGCCCCAGCATTTT. As protein: CASSFGSYSNQPQHF.

The J gene is TRBJ1-4, the V gene TRBV5-1; TRBD1 matches at 10 bases. CDR3 length: 16 residues. Per the germline V gene, CDR1 is SGHRS and CDR2 is YFSETQ. V shed 4 bases and J 3 bases; nucleotides not matched to a gene: 6. The CDR3 protein is CASSPGTGEANEKLFF. For the CDR3, the DNA is TGCGCCAGCAGCCCGGGGACAGGGGAAGCTAATGAAAAACTGTTTTTT.

This clone was found once. The gene calls are TRBV28 and TRBJ1-2; D is unclear. This CDR3 comprises 10 residues. Germline V gives CDR1 MDHEN, CDR2 SYDVKM. The CDR3 here is CATAYDGYTF. The CDR3 DNA reads TGTGCTACCGCGTACGATGGCTACACCTTC.

The chain is built from TRBV4-3 and TRBJ2-3; D ambiguous. The CDR3 spans 15 residues. Between the trimmed V and J ends, which lost 0 bases and 1 base, there was a span of 8 bases. Germline CDR1 LGHNA, CDR2 YSLEER. This CDR3 reads CASSQEAIRTDTQYF. Written as DNA, the CDR3 is TGCGCCAGCAGCCAAGAGGCTATCCGCACAGATACGCAGTATTTT.

The genes are TRBV11-2 and TRBJ2-5, with 8 bases matching TRBD2. This CDR3 region has 15 residues. V lost 4 bases to trimming and J lost 4 bases; unmatched junction nucleotides: 8. The germline V gene encodes CDR1 SGHAT and CDR2 FQNNGV. CDR3 region: CASSWGGGQGETQYF. CDR3 bases: TGTGCCAGCAGCTGGGGCGGGGGGCAAGGAGAGACCCAGTACTTC.

The chain links TRBV5-6 to TRBJ1-3; D gene unclear. CDR1 is SGHDT and CDR2 is YYEEEE in the germline V gene. Trimming took off 1 base at V and 4 bases at J, with 12 bases between the two ends. The CDR3 contains 15 residues. CDR3: CASSLWVFRGNTIYF. The CDR3 DNA sequence: TGTGCCAGCAGCTTGTGGGTTTTTAGGGGAAACACCATATATTTT. Drawing the rest from reference TRBV5-6 and TRBJ1-3, the complete variable domain is DAGVTQSPTHLIKTRGQQVTLRCSPKSGHDTVSWYQQALGQGPQFIFQYYEEEERQRGNFPDRFSGHQFPNYSSELNVNALLLGDSALYLCASSLWVFRGNTIYFGEGSWLTVV.

This clone showed up just once. The chain recombines TRBV11-2 with TRBJ1-2; 8 nucleotides line up with TRBD1. V shed 5 bases and J 8 bases; nucleotides not matched to a gene: 7. The CDR3 is 13 amino acids. Per the germline V gene, CDR1 is SGHAT and CDR2 is FQNNGV. CDR3 coding DNA: TGTGCCAGCAGCCCAGACAGGGGAAGCGGCTACACCTTC. Its protein is CASSPDRGSGYTF.

V gene TRBV6-1 combines with J gene TRBJ2-2; TRBD2 agrees at 8 bases. Per the germline V gene, CDR1 is MNHNS and CDR2 is SASEGT. V was pared by 0 bases and J by 6 bases, with 3 bases of the junction left unmatched. The CDR3 sequence is 15 residues long. The CDR3 DNA sequence: TGTGCCAGCAGTGAAGCCCCGGGGGGGGCCGGGGAGCTGTTTTTT. Encoded protein: CASSEAPGGAGELFF.

The chain employs TRBV7-2 and TRBJ1-1, with unresolved D. Trimming cost V 3 bases and J 1 base, with 12 bases left between them. The CDR3 consists of 15 residues. Per the germline V gene, CDR1 is SGHTA and CDR2 is FQGNSA. CDR3 nucleotides: TGTGCCAGCAGCTTTTCCCCGGCAGGGAACACTGAAGCTTTCTTT. Translated, it gives CASSFSPAGNTEAFF.

The chain carries TRBV4-3 and TRBJ2-7, with 14 positions matching TRBD2. This CDR3 region has 19 residues. The germline gives CDR1 LGHNA, CDR2 YSLEER. V was pared by 0 bases and J by 4 bases, with 11 bases of the junction left unmatched. The CDR3, as DNA: TGCGCCAGCAGCCAAGATGTAATTGGGACTAGCGGGGGCGGGTACGAGCAGTACTTC. This gives the protein CASSQDVIGTSGGGYEQYF.